Shown below are 8 T cell receptor beta chains from a single sample sequenced in a study of T-cell reconstitution after alpha-beta-depleted transplantation in children. Unique molecular identifiers were incorporated into the prepared TCRbeta library. TCRdb reprocessed the PCR reads with MiXCR, giving one entry per CDR3 protein. The data show 400,000 to 500,000 distinct CDR3 sequences, roughly a tenth seen once. The sample in question was PBMCs from the stem cell graft donor, obtained from the stem cell graft. The receptors were sampled from a human donor who donated a stem cell graft to a child with acute myeloid leukemia.

This clonotype was found many times. Germline is not matched at one junction end, which may reflect a read error. The chain recombines TRBV5-1 with TRBJ1-1, with D maybe TRBD1 (5 bases). Germline CDR1 is SGHRS and CDR2 is YFSETQ. The CDR3 covers 13 residues. The CDR3 DNA follows: TGCGCCAGCAGCTTGGTTTTCCCGGGACGCCAGGATTTT. Residues: CASSLVFPGRQDF.

The CDR3 is CASSLMSVSFSEQYF. The CDR3 nucleotides read TGTGCCAGCAGCTTAATGAGCGTCAGTTTCTCGGAGCAGTACTTC. The V gene is TRBV7-3, the J gene TRBJ2-7; D not resolved. Per the germline V gene, CDR1 is SGHTA and CDR2 is FQGTGA. The CDR3 length is 15 residues. V dropped 1 base and J dropped 7 bases, with 17 bases sitting between them.

The V and J genes are TRBV15 and TRBJ1-2; TRBD1 aligns across 8 bases. CDR1 and CDR2 from the germline V gene are LNHNV and YYDKDF (reference sequence). The V segment lost 4 bases and the J segment 3 bases; nucleotides outside the gene matches: 13. The CDR3 loop spans 17 amino acids. The CDR3 sequence is CATSTYGQGGSHYGYTF. The CDR3 DNA sequence: TGTGCCACCAGCACCTACGGACAGGGAGGCTCTCACTATGGCTACACCTTC. Filled out from reference TRBV15 and TRBJ1-2, the complete variable domain reads DAMVIQNPRYQVTQFGKPVTLSCSQTLNHNVMYWYQQKSSQAPKLLFHYYDKDFNNEADTPDNFQSRRPNTSFCFLDIRSPGLGDTAMYLCATSTYGQGGSHYGYTFGSGTRLTVV.

The table lists this clonotype with many counts. This sequence joins TRBV5-1 and TRBJ1-2; 9 positions match TRBD1. The V gene end was trimmed by 1 base and the J gene end by 4 bases; junction bases not matched to a gene: 5. This CDR3 has 15 residues. Germline loops: CDR1 SGHRS, CDR2 YFSETQ. This chain's CDR3 is CASSLMGQGSYGYTF. The CDR3 nucleotides read TGCGCCAGCAGCTTGATGGGACAGGGAAGCTATGGCTACACCTTC.

The chain links TRBV29-1 to TRBJ2-5, with D perhaps TRBD1 (5 bases). The germline gives CDR1 SQVTM, CDR2 ANQGSEA. Trimming pared 4 bases from V and 4 bases from J, leaving 19 bases between. The CDR3 sequence is 15 residues long. The CDR3 DNA is TGCAGCGTTGTAGTAGGGGCCCGAAAACCAGAGACCCAGTACTTC. Translating it yields CSVVVGARKPETQYF.

This clonotype was picked up a small number of times. The chain recombines TRBV7-2 with TRBJ2-5, with 8 bases identical to TRBD1. Unmatched junction bases numbered 2, after V lost 3 bases and J lost 2 bases. In germline, CDR1 is SGHTA, CDR2 FQGNSA. The CDR3 extends over 14 amino acids. CDR3 amino acids: CASSLTGEQETQYF. The DNA of the CDR3 is TGTGCCAGCAGCTTGACAGGGGAACAAGAGACCCAGTACTTC.

A few counts support this clonotype. The rearrangement uses TRBV2 and TRBJ2-7; D is perhaps TRBD1 or TRBD2 (5 bases each). CDR1 and CDR2 (germline): SNHLY, FYNNEI. V was trimmed by 7 bases and J by 5 bases, leaving 18 bases between them. CDR3 length: 14 amino acids. CDR3 nucleotides: TGTGCCAGCATGACCCTAGGGACGTTAGACGAGCAGTACTTC. This sequence encodes CASMTLGTLDEQYF.

This clonotype was counted many times. CDR3 DNA sequence: TGCAGCGTTCACCGAGACGGGAGCTCCTACAATGAGCAGTTCTTC. This codes for CSVHRDGSSYNEQFF. This chain links TRBV29-1 with TRBJ2-1; a weak D match, TRBD2 (6 bases). This CDR3 is built from 15 residues. Germline loops: CDR1 SQVTM, CDR2 ANQGSEA. V was trimmed by 5 bases and J by 0 bases, leaving 14 bases between them.